This entry lists 28 T cell receptor beta chains sequenced from one sample in a study of HIV-infected patients and healthy controls. TCRdb ran MiXCR on the 5' RACE reads and lists one entry per CDR3 protein. Altogether 65,000 to 70,000 distinct CDR3 sequences are present, 16% being singletons, with the ten largest covering approximately 5%. The sequencing input was CD4+ T cells from blood. These receptors were taken from a human donor in good health.

This clonotype was recorded many times. The CDR3 DNA sequence: TGTGCCACCAGTGAGGGGGGACTCGTGCAGTATTTT. Amino acids: CATSEGGLVQYF. J is TRBJ2-3 and V is TRBV24-1; D is perhaps TRBD2 (6 bases). This CDR3 comprises 12 residues. Germline CDR1 reads KGHDR; CDR2 reads SFDVKD. The V and J ends lost 4 bases and 11 bases respectively, with 12 bases between them.

V is TRBV3-1 and J is TRBJ2-5; D remains unclear. Germline V CDR1 and CDR2: LGHDT, YNNKEL (reference sequence). V gave up 1 base and J gave up 2 bases, with 8 bases separating them. The CDR3 runs to 14 residues. Here the CDR3 reads CASSQGVVQETQYF. DNA for the CDR3: TGTGCCAGCAGCCAAGGGGTAGTTCAAGAGACCCAGTACTTC.

This clonotype was detected only a few times. J is TRBJ2-3 and V is TRBV6-6, with TRBD2 identical over 13 bases. The trim removed 7 bases at V and 1 base at J, leaving 5 bases unmatched. Per germline, CDR1 MNHNY and CDR2 SVGAGI (reference sequence). This CDR3 is built from 16 residues. This chain's CDR3 is CASTDGLAGGTDTQYF. The CDR3 DNA is TGTGCCAGCACCGACGGACTAGCGGGGGGCACAGATACGCAGTATTTT.

The chain has TRBV7-2 and TRBJ2-7; tentative D call: TRBD2 (5 bases). CDR1 is SGHTA, CDR2 FQGNSA, per germline. This CDR3 comprises 14 residues. The ends were cut back, 1 base at V and 1 base at J, with 8 bases in the middle. The CDR3 protein is CASSLGGVSYEQYF. As DNA, the CDR3 is TGTGCCAGCAGCTTAGGGGGAGTTTCCTACGAGCAGTACTTC.

The CDR3 loop reads CSARAVDTSYEQYF. DNA of the CDR3: TGCAGTGCTAGGGCAGTCGACACCTCCTACGAGCAGTACTTC. The chain combines TRBV20-1 with TRBJ2-7; D gene unclear. Between the trimmed V and J ends, which lost 3 bases and 0 bases, there was a span of 12 bases. Germline V lookup: CDR1 DFQATT, CDR2 SNEGSKA (reference sequence). CDR3 length equals 14 residues.

In this sample, this clonotype turned up a few times. The chain combines TRBV6-6 with TRBJ1-5; 7 bases are a match to TRBD1. V was clipped by 7 bases and J by 3 bases; unmatched bases: 9. Germline CDR1 MNHNY, CDR2 SVGAGI (reference sequence). This CDR3 is built from 15 residues. DNA of the CDR3: TGTGCCAGCAACTCCCCGGGACAGTACAATCAGCCCCAGCATTTT. Encoded protein: CASNSPGQYNQPQHF.

Points on this clonotype: Mismatch with germline at one junction end may stem from a read error. This sequence joins TRBV5-6 and TRBJ2-3; the D call may be TRBD1 or TRBD2 (6 bases each). Germline V gene sequence: CDR1 SGHDT, CDR2 YYEEEE. CDR3 length: 14 residues. The CDR3 is CASRLYGGRDTQYF. CDR3 nucleotide sequence: TGTGCCAGCCGCTTGTACGGGGGCAGAGATACGCAGTATTTT.

This clonotype came up a few times. The chain links TRBV12-3 or TRBV12-4 to TRBJ2-2; possible D gene TRBD1, 5 bases. The length of the CDR3 is 15 residues. Trimming shortened V by 4 bases and J by 1 base, and 10 bases separated the two germline ends. The CDR3 spells CASSSGWGNTGELFF. CDR3 coding DNA: TGTGCCAGCAGTTCAGGGTGGGGGAACACCGGGGAGCTGTTTTTT.

The gene calls are TRBV5-1 and TRBJ2-1; D gene ambiguous. Trimming stripped 1 base from V and 7 bases from J, with 15 bases between. The CDR3 length is 15 residues. In germline, CDR1 is SGHRS, CDR2 YFSETQ. The CDR3 loop reads CASSLSASKVNEQFF. Here the CDR3 DNA reads TGCGCCAGCAGCTTGTCTGCTAGTAAAGTAAATGAGCAGTTCTTC.

The CDR3 DNA reads TGTGCCAGTAGTACGCAGTACGAGCAGTACTTC. As protein: CASSTQYEQYF. The V gene is TRBV19, the J gene TRBJ2-7; D not certain. Germline values: CDR1 LNHDA, CDR2 SQIVND (reference sequence). The CDR3 is 11 residues long. Trimming removed 4 bases at V and 4 bases at J, with 5 bases between.

This chain uses TRBV7-8 with TRBJ1-1, with no clear D. Germline V CDR1 and CDR2: SGHVS, FQNEAQ. Trimming removed 3 bases from V and 3 bases from J, with 14 bases in between. The CDR3 is made up of 15 amino acids. CDR3 in DNA: TGTGCCAGCAGCTTCCTCGGAGGTCAGCACACTGAAGCTTTCTTT. Encoded protein: CASSFLGGQHTEAFF.

This clonotype was seen at least ten times. The chain combines TRBV20-1 with TRBJ2-7; the match to TRBD2 covers 8 bases. With V trimmed by 6 bases and J by 6 bases, 13 bases remained unmatched. This CDR3 has 14 residues. Germline V lookup: CDR1 DFQATT, CDR2 SNEGSKA (reference sequence). CDR3 amino acids: CSARPGTRDGEQYF. The CDR3 bases are TGCAGTGCCCGTCCCGGGACTAGAGACGGCGAGCAGTACTTC.

At least ten counts were recorded for this clonotype. V and J are TRBV5-1 and TRBJ2-5; no clear D. CDR3 length: 12 amino acids. Germline assignment: CDR1 SGHRS and CDR2 YFSETQ. Between the trimmed V and J ends, which lost 6 bases and 0 bases, there was a span of 6 bases. This CDR3 is CASTVNQETQYF. The CDR3, as DNA: TGCGCCAGCACGGTGAACCAAGAGACCCAGTACTTC.

The sample holds a few counts of this clonotype. The chain employs TRBV6-2 or TRBV6-3 and TRBJ2-7; perhaps TRBD2 as D (7 bases). Between the trimmed V and J ends, which lost 2 bases and 3 bases, there was a span of 20 bases. The CDR3 totals 17 residues. Germline CDR1 is MNHEY and CDR2 is SVGEGT. The CDR3 sequence is CASSYKFSAGAVYEQYF. CDR3 coding DNA: TGTGCCAGCAGTTACAAATTCTCGGCGGGGGCTGTCTACGAGCAGTACTTC.

This rearrangement joins TRBV11-2 to TRBJ2-4, with unresolved D. V was trimmed by 4 bases and J by 0 bases, leaving 10 bases between them. CDR1 and CDR2 from the germline V gene are SGHAT and FQNNGV. There are 15 residues in the CDR3. The DNA for the CDR3 is TGTGCCAGCAGCTCCCATGCGGTAGCCAAAAACATTCAGTACTTC. This encodes CASSSHAVAKNIQYF.

The count of this clonotype is one. The rearrangement joins TRBV20-1 to TRBJ2-2; D is perhaps TRBD1 (5 bases). The germline CDR1 and CDR2 sequences are DFQATT and SNEGSKA (reference sequence). The CDR3 is 14 amino acids. Trimming left V 3 bases short and J 1 base short, with 9 bases between. The CDR3 sequence is CSARERGNTGELFF. For the CDR3, the DNA is TGCAGTGCTAGGGAAAGGGGGAACACCGGGGAGCTGTTTTTT.

This clonotype has a count of ten or more. This chain joins TRBV6-1 and TRBJ2-1; D is perhaps TRBD1 (7 bases). The CDR3 covers 15 residues. The V gene lost 2 bases and the J gene lost 6 bases, with 14 bases spanning the gap. Looked up from germline, CDR1 is MNHNS and CDR2 is SASEGT. CDR3 sequence (DNA): TGTGCCAGCAGTGAATCAGGGGGGAATCGCAATGAGCAGTTCTTC. The encoded protein is CASSESGGNRNEQFF.

The chain carries TRBV6-2 or TRBV6-3 and TRBJ2-3; D is perhaps TRBD1 or TRBD2 (5 bases each). Germline V lookup: CDR1 MNHEY, CDR2 SVGEGT. The CDR3 loop spans 13 amino acids. V lost 10 bases and J 2 bases, leaving 13 bases between the germline ends. The CDR3 loop reads CATIRDLTDTQYF. CDR3 nucleotides: TGTGCCACAATTAGGGACCTCACAGATACGCAGTATTTT.

This clonotype was observed a handful of times. V usage is TRBV6-2 or TRBV6-3 and J usage is TRBJ2-3; unclear D gene. CDR1 and CDR2 (germline): MNHEY, SVGEGT. The V gene lost 2 bases and the J gene lost 8 bases, with 5 bases spanning the gap. The CDR3 consists of 11 residues. Here the CDR3 reads CASSYLGTQYF. DNA of the CDR3: TGTGCCAGCAGTTACCTCGGTACGCAGTATTTT.

This clonotype showed up just a few times. V gene TRBV19 combines with J gene TRBJ1-1, with D unclear. V gave up 7 bases and J gave up 1 base, with 19 bases separating them. CDR3 length: 16 residues. Per the germline V gene, CDR1 is LNHDA and CDR2 is SQIVND (reference sequence). In nucleotides, the CDR3 is TGTGCCAGTATGCGCCGTTCAGGAACCGGGAACACTGAAGCTTTCTTT. Amino acid sequence: CASMRRSGTGNTEAFF.

V gene TRBV4-3 combines with J gene TRBJ2-3; 12 positions match TRBD2. The V segment lost 0 bases and the J segment 4 bases; nucleotides outside the gene matches: 8. Germline assignment: CDR1 LGHNA and CDR2 YSLEER. This CDR3 has 18 residues. The chain's CDR3 is CASSQEASGRAYPDTQYF. The CDR3 bases are TGCGCCAGCAGCCAAGAGGCTAGCGGGAGGGCCTACCCAGATACGCAGTATTTT.

In this sample, this clonotype turned up many times. The rearrangement links TRBV20-1 to TRBJ2-7, with D maybe TRBD1 (5 bases). V was trimmed by 1 base and J by 5 bases, leaving 12 bases between them. This CDR3 has 13 amino acids. Germline V CDR1 and CDR2: DFQATT, SNEGSKA (reference sequence). CDR3 sequence reads: CSARGGRRDEQYF. In nucleotides, the CDR3 is TGCAGTGCTAGAGGGGGCAGGAGAGACGAGCAGTACTTC.

This clonotype was detected only a few times. The J gene is TRBJ2-7, the V gene TRBV20-1; 13 positions match TRBD2. The CDR3 contains 15 residues. J gave up 5 bases and V 6 bases, and 10 bases lay outside the gene matches. Germline values: CDR1 DFQATT, CDR2 SNEGSKA (reference sequence). The CDR3 sequence is CSATSGGARINEQYF. The DNA for the CDR3 is TGCAGTGCAACTAGCGGGGGGGCCAGGATTAACGAGCAGTACTTC.

This clonotype has a count of ten or more. The J gene is TRBJ2-5, the V gene TRBV19, with D possibly matching TRBD2 (5 bases). The CDR3 spans 15 residues. Looked up from germline, CDR1 is LNHDA and CDR2 is SQIVND (reference sequence). Between the trimmed V and J ends, which lost 7 bases and 5 bases, there was a span of 20 bases. CDR3 protein: CASTSTRAHVETQYF. Here the CDR3 DNA reads TGTGCCAGTACCAGCACGAGGGCCCATGTGGAGACCCAGTACTTC.

The V and J genes are TRBV6-1 and TRBJ2-1; TRBD2 agrees at 14 bases. The CDR3 loop spans 18 amino acids. V gave up 4 bases and J gave up 3 bases; unmatched junction bases: 8. The V gene's germline CDR1 is MNHNS and CDR2 SASEGT. Here the CDR3 DNA reads TGTGCCAGCAGTGTCAGAGGGGGGACTAGCGGGAGCTACAATGAGCAGTTCTTC. Its translation: CASSVRGGTSGSYNEQFF.

This clonotype was detected many times. The chain joins TRBV7-9 to TRBJ2-1; D is unclear. The CDR3 runs 10 residues. Trimming left V 6 bases short and J 10 bases short, with 7 bases between. Germline-derived CDR1 and CDR2 are SEHNR and FQNEAQ (reference sequence). The CDR3 loop reads CASRGDEQFF. The CDR3 nucleotides read TGTGCCAGCAGAGGAGACGAGCAGTTCTTC.

This clonotype turned up a few times. This chain connects TRBV6-6 to TRBJ1-1; D gene uncertain. CDR3 length: 11 residues. Germline assignment: CDR1 MNHNY and CDR2 SVGAGI (reference sequence). The V end lost 2 bases, the J end lost 8 bases, and 6 bases lay between the germline ends. CDR3 loop: CASSYREEAFF. As DNA, the CDR3 is TGTGCCAGCAGTTACAGGGAGGAAGCTTTCTTT.

The chain joins TRBV5-6 to TRBJ1-4, with D possibly matching TRBD1 (6 bases). Per the germline V gene, CDR1 is SGHDT and CDR2 is YYEEEE. The CDR3 consists of 15 residues. Trimming left V 4 bases short and J 1 base short, with 11 bases between. CDR3 DNA sequence: TGTGCCAGCAGCCAGAGGGGGTTAACTAATGAAAAACTGTTTTTT. This codes for CASSQRGLTNEKLFF.